The sequence of this T cell receptor (beta chain) was determined in a study of Graves' ophthalmopathy and Graves' hyperthyroidism. Amplification from RNA transcripts yielded the TCR beta CDR3 regions. The first round was an RT-PCR with HTBI primers, and the second round was a multiplex PCR. TCRdb recomputed calls from the multiplex PCR reads with MiXCR, one row per CDR3 protein. Of more than 550,000 distinct CDR3 sequences detected, more than 40% appear once; the ten largest clones hold under 3.5%. Sequencing input: peripheral blood. The origin of this receptor is an adult man with Graves' ophthalmopathy.

The CDR3 DNA is TGTGCCAGCAGCTTCGGACTAGCGGGCGATTCGGGTCTAGATACGCAGTATTTT. This gives the protein CASSFGLAGDSGLDTQYF. The rearrangement uses TRBV7-9 and TRBJ2-3; TRBD2 agrees at 11 bases. V shed 3 bases and J 5 bases; nucleotides not matched to a gene: 13. Germline V gives CDR1 SEHNR, CDR2 FQNEAQ (reference sequence). The CDR3 runs to 18 residues.